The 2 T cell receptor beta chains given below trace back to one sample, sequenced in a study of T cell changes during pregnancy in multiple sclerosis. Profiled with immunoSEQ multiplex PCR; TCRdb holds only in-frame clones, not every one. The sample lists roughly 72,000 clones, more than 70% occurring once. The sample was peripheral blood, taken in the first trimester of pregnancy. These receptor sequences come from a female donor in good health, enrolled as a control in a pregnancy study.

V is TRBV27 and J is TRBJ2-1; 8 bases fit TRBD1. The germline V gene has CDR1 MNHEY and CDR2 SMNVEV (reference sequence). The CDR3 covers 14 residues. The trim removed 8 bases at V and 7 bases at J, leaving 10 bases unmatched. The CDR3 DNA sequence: TGTGCCAGCGGCCCTGACAGGGGAGAAAATGAGCAGTTCTTC. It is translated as CASGPDRGENEQFF.

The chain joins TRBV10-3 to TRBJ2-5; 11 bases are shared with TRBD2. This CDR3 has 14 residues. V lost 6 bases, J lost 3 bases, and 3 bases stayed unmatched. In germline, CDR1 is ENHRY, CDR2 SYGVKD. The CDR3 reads CAISETSGEETQYF. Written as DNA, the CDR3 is TGTGCCATCAGCGAGACTAGCGGGGAAGAGACCCAGTACTTC.